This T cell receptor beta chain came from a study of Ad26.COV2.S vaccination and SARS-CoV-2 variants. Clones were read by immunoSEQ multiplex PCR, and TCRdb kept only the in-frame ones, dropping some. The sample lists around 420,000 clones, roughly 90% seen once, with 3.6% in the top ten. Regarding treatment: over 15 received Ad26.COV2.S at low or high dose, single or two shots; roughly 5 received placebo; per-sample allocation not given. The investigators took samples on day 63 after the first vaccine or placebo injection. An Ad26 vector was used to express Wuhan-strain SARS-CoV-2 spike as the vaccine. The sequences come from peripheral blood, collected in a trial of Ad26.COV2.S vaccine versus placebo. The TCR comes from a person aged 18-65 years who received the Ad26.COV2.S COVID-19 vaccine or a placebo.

The CDR3 DNA follows: TGTGCCAGCAGTTACTGGGGGCAGGGCTCTGGAAACACCATATATTTT. This translates into CASSYWGQGSGNTIYF. This chain uses TRBV6-5 with TRBJ1-3; D possibly corresponds to TRBD1 (6 bases). V lost 1 base to trimming and J lost 0 bases, with 10 bases between them. Germline V gene lookup returns CDR1 MNHEY and CDR2 SVGAGI. CDR3 length: 16 residues.